These 7 T cell receptor beta chains were all obtained from the same sample, sequenced in a study of blood T cell repertoires in COVID-19. Data came from immunoSEQ multiplex PCR; TCRdb stores just in-frame clones and leaves some out. The repertoire holds tens of thousands of clones, 70% to 90% seen once, with roughly 3.1% in the top ten. What was sequenced was peripheral blood. These receptors originate from a woman between 50 and 59 years old with COVID-19, enrolled during active disease.

This clone was seen a few times. This sequence joins TRBV19 and TRBJ2-6; D unclear. The CDR3 has 15 amino acids. Germline assignment: CDR1 LNHDA and CDR2 SQIVND (reference sequence). The V end was cut by 2 bases, the J end by 2 bases, with 7 bases between. As DNA, the CDR3 is TGTGCCAGTAGTATATCCCAGACTGGGGCCAACGTCCTGACTTTC. Translation: CASSISQTGANVLTF.

This rearrangement joins TRBV6-2 or TRBV6-3 to TRBJ2-7, with 10 bases lining up with TRBD2. Germline-derived CDR1 and CDR2 are MNHEY and SVGEGT. This CDR3 is 14 amino acids long. V gave up 6 bases and J gave up 5 bases; unmatched junction bases: 7. CDR3 DNA sequence: TGTGCCAGCAGGCCTAGCGGGAGACACGACGAGCAGTACTTC. Its protein product is CASRPSGRHDEQYF.

The chain carries TRBV19 and TRBJ2-1, with 8 bases matching TRBD1. CDR1 is LNHDA, CDR2 SQIVND, per germline (reference sequence). V dropped 4 bases and J dropped 6; count of bases not matched to a gene: 5. This CDR3 has 14 residues. This CDR3 is CASSTGGAPNEQFF. The CDR3 DNA reads TGTGCCAGTAGTACAGGGGGCGCTCCCAATGAGCAGTTCTTC.

This chain uses TRBV11-3 with TRBJ2-2, with D possibly matching TRBD2 (6 bases). The CDR3 extends over 15 amino acids. V lost 1 base and J lost 5, with 11 bases in between. Germline V CDR1 and CDR2: SGHNT, YENEEA. CDR3 sequence: CASSLGTGATGELFF. CDR3 sequence (DNA): TGTGCCAGCAGCTTAGGGACGGGAGCAACCGGGGAGCTGTTTTTT.

This rearrangement joins TRBV15 to TRBJ1-4, with D possibly matching TRBD1 (6 bases). CDR1 LNHNV and CDR2 YYDKDF come from the germline V gene (reference sequence). This CDR3 region has 15 residues. V gave up 5 bases and J gave up 4 bases, with 14 bases separating them. CDR3 bases: TGTGCCACCAGCCCGGGGGGGCTTAATAATGAAAAACTGTTTTTT. This encodes CATSPGGLNNEKLFF.

The gene calls are TRBV30 and TRBJ1-4; D perhaps matches TRBD1 (5 bases). V shed 1 base and J shed 6 bases, with 12 bases lying between them. The CDR3 has 14 amino acids. The germline CDR1 and CDR2 sequences are GTSNPN and SVGIG (reference sequence). The CDR3 spells CAWSGIEGDEKLFF. For the CDR3, the DNA is TGTGCCTGGAGTGGGATTGAAGGGGATGAAAAACTGTTTTTT.

This clone was picked up a small number of times. CDR3 DNA: TGTGCCAGCAGTCAAGACTACACAGATACGCAGTATTTT. Amino acid sequence: CASSQDYTDTQYF. J is TRBJ2-3 and V is TRBV6-4, with a weak D call TRBD2 (5 bases). The germline V and J ends were trimmed by 5 bases and 2 bases, with 8 bases remaining between them. CDR1 MRHNA and CDR2 SNTAGT come from the germline V gene. The CDR3 has 13 amino acids.